This T cell receptor beta chain stems from a study of blood T cell repertoires in COVID-19. Turning to the study itself: Both acute and convalescent COVID-19 samples were obtained from the United States, Italy and Spain.

The V gene end was trimmed by 5 bases and the J gene end by 6 bases; junction bases not matched to a gene: 13. CDR3 size: 17 residues. Germline loops: CDR1 SGHRS, CDR2 YFSETQ. Authors' methods: Cell counts per sample came from amplifying reference gene primers. The protocol was immunoSEQ multiplex PCR, while the TCRdb copy is restricted to in-frame clones and leaves out a portion. Clone size and the V and J calls come from that table; the DNA yielded D and trimming. The data contain around 250,000 clones, 70% to 90% of them singletons. This sequence joins TRBV5-1 and TRBJ1-4; TRBD1 matches 10 bases. Specimen: PBMCs or T cells enriched from blood (not recorded which). The sequence derives from a man aged 18 to 29 who had recovered from COVID-19. CDR3 nucleotide sequence: TGCGCCAGCAGTCGCGGACAGGGGGGACGGCGAGATGAAAAACTGTTTTTT. The encoded protein is CASSRGQGGRRDEKLFF. The whole variable domain, remainder taken from reference TRBV5-1 and TRBJ1-4, is KAGVTQTPRYLIKTRGQQVTLSCSPISGHRSVSWYQQTPGQGLQFLFEYFSETQRNKGNFPGRFSGRQFSNSRSEMNVSTLELGDSALYLCASSRGQGGRRDEKLFFGSGTQLSVL.